A single count supports the clone carrying this T cell receptor beta chain. Germline loops: CDR1 SGDLS, CDR2 YYNGEE. The J segment lost 0 bases and the V segment lost 2 bases, leaving 4 bases of the junction unmatched. The CDR3 is 16 residues long. This record comes from a study of CD8+ T cells in alopecia areata. Regarding treatment: oral pan-JAK inhibitor, 5-10 mg twice daily. cDNA serving as the sequencing template came from extracted, reverse transcribed RNA. Method: immunoSEQ multiplex PCR; TCRdb's copy keeps in-frame clones and lacks some. The sample includes fewer than 200,000 clones, roughly 60% of them seen just once.

The V call is TRBV9, the J call TRBJ2-5; 10 positions match TRBD1. This specimen consisted of CD4+ T cells sorted from blood, obtained at week 24, from a patient treated with tofacitinib. This clonotype was sampled from a human donor with alopecia areata. CDR3 DNA sequence: TGTGCCAGCAGCGTCGCGGGACAGGGGTACCAAGAGACCCAGTACTTC. Its protein is CASSVAGQGYQETQYF. Based on the CDR3 plus reference TRBV9 and TRBJ2-5, the full variable domain is DSGVTQTPKHLITATGQRVTLRCSPRSGDLSVYWYQQSLDQGLQFLIQYYNGEERAKGNILERFSAQQFPDLHSELNLSSLELGDSALYFCASSVAGQGYQETQYFGPGTRLLVL.